The following is a T cell receptor (beta chain) sequence with its context. What it binds is unknown. The repertoire was sequenced with immunoSEQ multiplex PCR; TCRdb's copy has only in-frame clones and lacks some. The sample has around 50,000 clones, roughly 90% seen once. This entry is derived from a study of PD-1 blockade in classical Hodgkin lymphoma. Study-level results: Reported findings placed baseline TCR diversity lower in newly diagnosed patients (compared with healthy donors).

The time point denotes: newly diagnosed, previously untreated cHL patient sample. The sequencing sample was made of peripheral blood mononuclear cells (PBMCs). This clonotype originated in a human donor with classical Hodgkin lymphoma.

This CDR3 is CASSPPQGGGSNQPQHF. CDR3 DNA sequence: TGTGCCAGCAGCCCCCCCCAGGGTGGGGGTAGTAATCAGCCCCAGCATTTT. The chain has TRBV28 and TRBJ1-5, with D perhaps TRBD1 (5 bases). This CDR3 is 17 amino acids long. V was trimmed by 6 bases and J by 4 bases, leaving 22 bases between them. CDR1 is MDHEN and CDR2 is SYDVKM in the germline V gene.